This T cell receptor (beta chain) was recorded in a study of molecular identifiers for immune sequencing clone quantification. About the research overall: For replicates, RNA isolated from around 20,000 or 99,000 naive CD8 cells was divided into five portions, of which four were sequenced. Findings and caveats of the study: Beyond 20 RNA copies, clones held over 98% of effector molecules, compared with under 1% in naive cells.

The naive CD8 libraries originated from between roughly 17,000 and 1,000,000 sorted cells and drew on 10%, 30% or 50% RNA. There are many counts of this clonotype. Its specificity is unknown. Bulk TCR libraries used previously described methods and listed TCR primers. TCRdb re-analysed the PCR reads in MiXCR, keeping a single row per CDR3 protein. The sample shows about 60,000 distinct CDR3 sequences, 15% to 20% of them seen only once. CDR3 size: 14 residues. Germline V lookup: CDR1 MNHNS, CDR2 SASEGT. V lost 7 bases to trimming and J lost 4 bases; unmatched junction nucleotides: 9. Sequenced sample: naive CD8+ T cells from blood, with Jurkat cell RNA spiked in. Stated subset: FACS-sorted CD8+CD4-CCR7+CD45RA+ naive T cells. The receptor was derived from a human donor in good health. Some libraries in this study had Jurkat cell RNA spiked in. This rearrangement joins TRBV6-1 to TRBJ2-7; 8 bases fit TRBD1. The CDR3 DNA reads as TGTGCCAGCATTCCCGCAGGGGGCTTTTACGAGCAGTACTTC. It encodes CASIPAGGFYEQYF.